Sequencing of this TCR beta chain was carried out in a study of blood T cell repertoires in COVID-19. TCRdb's table, derived via immunoSEQ multiplex PCR, lists solely in-frame clones and lacks some. The table shows about 180,000 clones, with approximately 89% occurring only once. Trimming cost V 1 base and J 6 bases; bases outside gene matches: 7. The CDR3 spans 16 residues. Per germline, CDR1 MGHRA and CDR2 YSYEKL. The chain is built from TRBV4-1 and TRBJ2-1, with TRBD2 identical over 9 bases. Sequenced sample: PBMCs or T cells enriched from blood (not recorded which). The TCR originated in a woman aged 40 to 55 with acute COVID-19. The CDR3 here is CASSQAQLAGSNEQFF. CDR3 bases: TGCGCCAGCAGCCAAGCTCAACTAGCGGGTTCCAATGAGCAGTTCTTC.